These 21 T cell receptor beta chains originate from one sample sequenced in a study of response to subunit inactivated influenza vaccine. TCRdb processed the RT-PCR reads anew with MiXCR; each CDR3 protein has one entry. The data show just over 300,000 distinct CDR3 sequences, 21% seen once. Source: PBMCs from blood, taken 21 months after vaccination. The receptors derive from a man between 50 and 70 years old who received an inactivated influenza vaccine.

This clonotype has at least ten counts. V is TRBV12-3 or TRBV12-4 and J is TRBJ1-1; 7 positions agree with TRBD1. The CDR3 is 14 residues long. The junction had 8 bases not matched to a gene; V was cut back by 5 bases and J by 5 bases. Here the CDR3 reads CASSMTGMGTEAFF. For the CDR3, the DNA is TGTGCCAGCAGTATGACAGGGATGGGGACTGAAGCTTTCTTT.

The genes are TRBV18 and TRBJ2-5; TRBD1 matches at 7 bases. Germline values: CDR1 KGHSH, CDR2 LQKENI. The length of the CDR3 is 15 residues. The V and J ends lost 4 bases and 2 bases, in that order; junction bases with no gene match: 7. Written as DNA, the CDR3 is TGTGCCAGCTCACAAAGGACAGGCCTTCAAGAGACCCAGTACTTC. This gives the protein CASSQRTGLQETQYF. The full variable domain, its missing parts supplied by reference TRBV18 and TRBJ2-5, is NAGVMQNPRHLVRRRGQEARLRCSPMKGHSHVYWYRQLPEEGLKFMVYLQKENIIDESGMPKERFSAEFPKEGPSILRIQQVVRGDSAAYFCASSQRTGLQETQYFGPGTRLLVL.

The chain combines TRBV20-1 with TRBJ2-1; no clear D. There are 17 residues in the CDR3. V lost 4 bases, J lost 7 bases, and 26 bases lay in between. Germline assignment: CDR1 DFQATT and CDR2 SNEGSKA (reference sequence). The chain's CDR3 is CSANPPPSQLALNEQFF. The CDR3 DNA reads TGCAGTGCTAACCCTCCGCCCAGCCAGCTGGCGTTGAATGAGCAGTTCTTC.

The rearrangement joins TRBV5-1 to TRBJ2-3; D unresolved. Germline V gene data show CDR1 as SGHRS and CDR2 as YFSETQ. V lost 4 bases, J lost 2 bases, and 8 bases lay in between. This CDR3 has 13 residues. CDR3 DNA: TGCGCCAGCAGCGATGACAACACAGATACGCAGTATTTT. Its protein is CASSDDNTDTQYF.

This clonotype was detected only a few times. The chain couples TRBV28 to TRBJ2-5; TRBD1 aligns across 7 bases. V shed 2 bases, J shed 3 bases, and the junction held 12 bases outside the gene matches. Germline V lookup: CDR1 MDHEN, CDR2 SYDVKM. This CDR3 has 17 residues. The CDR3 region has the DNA TGTGCCAGCAGTTTACTAAGGCAACAGGGGCCCGAAGAGACCCAGTACTTC. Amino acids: CASSLLRQQGPEETQYF.

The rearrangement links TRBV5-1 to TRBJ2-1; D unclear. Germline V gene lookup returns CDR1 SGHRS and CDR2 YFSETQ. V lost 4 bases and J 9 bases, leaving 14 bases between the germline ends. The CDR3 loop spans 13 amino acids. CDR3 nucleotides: TGCGCCAGCAGCGCGCAGAAGGGTACTGAGCAGTTCTTC. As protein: CASSAQKGTEQFF. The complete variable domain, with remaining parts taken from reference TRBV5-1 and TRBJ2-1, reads KAGVTQTPRYLIKTRGQQVTLSCSPISGHRSVSWYQQTPGQGLQFLFEYFSETQRNKGNFPGRFSGRQFSNSRSEMNVSTLELGDSALYLCASSAQKGTEQFFGPGTRLTVL.

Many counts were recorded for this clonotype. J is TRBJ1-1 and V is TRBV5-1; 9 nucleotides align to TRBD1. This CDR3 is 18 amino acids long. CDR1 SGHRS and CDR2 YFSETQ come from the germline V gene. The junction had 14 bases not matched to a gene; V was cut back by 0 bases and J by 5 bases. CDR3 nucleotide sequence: TGCGCCAGCAGCTTGGGTTTTGGACAGGGGAATAGATGGACTGAAGCTTTCTTT. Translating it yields CASSLGFGQGNRWTEAFF.

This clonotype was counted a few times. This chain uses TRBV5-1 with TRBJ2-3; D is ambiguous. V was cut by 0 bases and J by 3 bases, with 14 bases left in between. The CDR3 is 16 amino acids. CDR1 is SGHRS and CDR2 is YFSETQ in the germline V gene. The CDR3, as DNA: TGCGCCAGCAGCTTGGGTGGCTCCCCCGGGACAGATACGCAGTATTTT. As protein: CASSLGGSPGTDTQYF. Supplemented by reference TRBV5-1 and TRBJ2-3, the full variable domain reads KAGVTQTPRYLIKTRGQQVTLSCSPISGHRSVSWYQQTPGQGLQFLFEYFSETQRNKGNFPGRFSGRQFSNSRSEMNVSTLELGDSALYLCASSLGGSPGTDTQYFGPGTRLTVL.

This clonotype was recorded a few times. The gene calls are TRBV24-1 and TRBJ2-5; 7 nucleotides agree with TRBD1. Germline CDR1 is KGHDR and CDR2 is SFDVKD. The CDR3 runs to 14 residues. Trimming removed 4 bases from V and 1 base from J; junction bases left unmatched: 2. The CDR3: CATSDWDSQETQYF. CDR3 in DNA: TGTGCCACCAGTGACTGGGACAGCCAAGAGACCCAGTACTTC.

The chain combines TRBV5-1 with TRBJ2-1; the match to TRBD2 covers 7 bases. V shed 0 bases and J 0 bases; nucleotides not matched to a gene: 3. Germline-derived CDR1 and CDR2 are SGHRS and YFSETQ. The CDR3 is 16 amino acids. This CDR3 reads CASSLGGGFSYNEQFF. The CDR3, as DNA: TGCGCCAGCAGCTTGGGCGGGGGATTCTCCTACAATGAGCAGTTCTTC. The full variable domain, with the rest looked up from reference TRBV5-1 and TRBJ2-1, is KAGVTQTPRYLIKTRGQQVTLSCSPISGHRSVSWYQQTPGQGLQFLFEYFSETQRNKGNFPGRFSGRQFSNSRSEMNVSTLELGDSALYLCASSLGGGFSYNEQFFGPGTRLTVL.

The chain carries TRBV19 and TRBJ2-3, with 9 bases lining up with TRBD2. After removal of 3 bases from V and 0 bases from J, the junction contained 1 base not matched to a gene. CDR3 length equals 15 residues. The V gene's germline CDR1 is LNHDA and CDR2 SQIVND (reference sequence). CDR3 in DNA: TGTGCCAGTAGTATGAGCGGGGGGAGCACAGATACGCAGTATTTT. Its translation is CASSMSGGSTDTQYF.

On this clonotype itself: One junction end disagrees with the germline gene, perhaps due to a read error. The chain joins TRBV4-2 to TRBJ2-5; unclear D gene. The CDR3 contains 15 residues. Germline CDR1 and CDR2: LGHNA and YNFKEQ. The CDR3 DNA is TGTGCCAGCAGCCAAGATCTGTTCGGTCAAGAGACCCTGTACTTC. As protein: CASSQDLFGQETLYF.

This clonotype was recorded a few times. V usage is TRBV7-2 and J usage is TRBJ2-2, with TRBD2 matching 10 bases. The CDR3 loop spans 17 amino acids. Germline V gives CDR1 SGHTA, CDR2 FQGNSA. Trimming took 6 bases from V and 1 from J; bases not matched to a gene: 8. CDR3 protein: CASSLRASGRNTGELFF. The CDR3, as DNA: TGTGCCAGCAGTCTTAGGGCTAGCGGGAGGAACACCGGGGAGCTGTTTTTT.

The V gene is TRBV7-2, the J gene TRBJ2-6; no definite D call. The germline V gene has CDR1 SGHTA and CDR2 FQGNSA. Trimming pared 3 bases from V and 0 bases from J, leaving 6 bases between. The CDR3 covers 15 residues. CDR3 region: CASSFGNSGANVLTF. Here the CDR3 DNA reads TGTGCCAGCAGCTTTGGTAACTCTGGGGCCAACGTCCTGACTTTC.

The CDR3 nucleotides read TGCGCCAGCAGCCAAGGGGTAGTGGATGTCGGCGAGACCCAGTACTTC. Amino acid sequence: CASSQGVVDVGETQYF. The chain uses TRBV4-1 and TRBJ2-5; D is uncertain. This CDR3 region has 16 residues. Germline V CDR1 and CDR2: MGHRA, YSYEKL. V was clipped by 1 base and J by 5 bases, with 17 bases between them.

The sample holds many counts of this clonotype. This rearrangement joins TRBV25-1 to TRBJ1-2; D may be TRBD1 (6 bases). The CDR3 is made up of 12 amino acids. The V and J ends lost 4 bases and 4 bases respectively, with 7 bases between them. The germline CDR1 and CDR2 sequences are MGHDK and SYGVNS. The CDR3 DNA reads TGTGCCAGCAGTGGGGGGGCCTATGGCTACACCTTC. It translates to CASSGGAYGYTF.

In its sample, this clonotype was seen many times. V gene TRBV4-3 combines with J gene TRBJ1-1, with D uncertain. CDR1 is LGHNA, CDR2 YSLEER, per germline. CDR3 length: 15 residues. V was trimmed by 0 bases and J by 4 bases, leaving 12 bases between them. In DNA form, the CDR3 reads TGCGCCAGCAGCCAAGATAAGTTTCGTGGCACTGAAGCTTTCTTT. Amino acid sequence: CASSQDKFRGTEAFF.

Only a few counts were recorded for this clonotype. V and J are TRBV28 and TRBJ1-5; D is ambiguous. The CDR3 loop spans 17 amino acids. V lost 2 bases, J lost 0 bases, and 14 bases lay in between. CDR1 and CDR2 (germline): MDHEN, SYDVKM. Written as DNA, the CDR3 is TGTGCCAGCAGTTTAGGAATGATGGCATATAGCAATCAGCCCCAGCATTTT. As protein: CASSLGMMAYSNQPQHF.

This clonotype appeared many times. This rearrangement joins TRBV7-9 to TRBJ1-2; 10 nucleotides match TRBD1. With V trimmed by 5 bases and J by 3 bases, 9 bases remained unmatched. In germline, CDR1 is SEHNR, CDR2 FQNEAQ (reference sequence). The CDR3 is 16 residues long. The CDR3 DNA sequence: TGTGCCAGCAGCACAGGGAGGACAGGGGGTCACTATGGCTACACCTTC. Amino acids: CASSTGRTGGHYGYTF. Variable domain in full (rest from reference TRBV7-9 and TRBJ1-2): DTGVSQNPRHKITKRGQNVTFRCDPISEHNRLYWYRQTLGQGPEFLTYFQNEAQLEKSRLLSDRFSAERPKGSFSTLEIQRTEQGDSAMYLCASSTGRTGGHYGYTFGSGTRLTVV.

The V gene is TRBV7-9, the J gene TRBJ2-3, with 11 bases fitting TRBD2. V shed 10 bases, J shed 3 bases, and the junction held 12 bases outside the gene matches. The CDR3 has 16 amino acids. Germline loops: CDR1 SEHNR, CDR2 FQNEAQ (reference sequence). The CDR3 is CATPVRLAGRTDTQYF. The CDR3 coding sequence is TGTGCCACCCCAGTGAGACTAGCGGGACGGACAGATACGCAGTATTTT.

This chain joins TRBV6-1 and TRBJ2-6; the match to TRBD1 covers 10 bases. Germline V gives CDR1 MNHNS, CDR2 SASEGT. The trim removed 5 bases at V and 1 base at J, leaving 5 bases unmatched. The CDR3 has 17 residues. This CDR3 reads CASSRQGAGSGANVLTF. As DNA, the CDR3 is TGTGCCAGCAGTAGACAGGGGGCAGGATCTGGGGCCAACGTCCTGACTTTC.